What follows describes a single T cell receptor (beta chain). CDR1 ENHRY and CDR2 SYGVKD come from the germline V gene. This CDR3 spans 14 amino acids. The V end was cut by 6 bases, the J end by 2 bases, with 14 bases between. The table came from immunoSEQ multiplex PCR; TCRdb's copy has only in-frame clones and leaves some out. The profile shows 2 million to 2.5 million clones, over 85% of them singletons. This sample is part of a study of shared clonotypes between healthy human individuals. Sequenced material: naive CD4+ T cells from PBMCs. Subset described: CD45RA+ positively selected. The sequence was collected from a man between 18 and 35 years old in good health. Some clones in this sample may be carry-over from other donors' samples. This sequence joins TRBV10-3 and TRBJ2-7; D perhaps matches TRBD1 (6 bases). CDR3 residues: CAIRTTGQTYEQYF. The CDR3 coding sequence is TGTGCCATCAGGACCACCGGACAGACCTACGAGCAGTACTTC.